This T cell receptor beta chain was obtained from a study of T cell responses to AZD1222 COVID-19 vaccine (dated by TCRdb to the early 2020s). About the full investigation: TCR sequencing was performed for over 230 trial participants, of whom about 200 were given two doses of AZD1222 and approximately 26 were given two doses of MenACWY control vaccine. Trial participants were enrolled by age into subgroups of 18-55, 56-69 and 70-plus years, and 148, 28 and 57 TCR-sequenced participants, respectively, were included in these subgroups.

Paper-wide results and their limitations: Participants were mostly white British, with more females than males. The authors suggested clonal diversity may have been underestimated. Reportedly, almost half of the unique spike-specific TCRs recognized epitopes lying outside the regions that are mutated in the B.1.351 and B.1.1.7 variants. Vaccine-associated CD4 TCRs spanned the whole spike protein, with dominant responses in regions 160-218 and 743-854. Conclusions about previously exposed vaccinees are limited, since just 6 or 7 AZD1222 recipients were seropositive for SARS-CoV-2 at baseline. A significant rise in spike-specific TCR breadth and depth was observed after two AZD1222 doses relative to day 0 and relative to MenACWY recipients. In the small 56-69-year group, the increase in depth fell short of significance, most likely because of low power. No day 14 peak-response samples were available, so repertoires were characterized only after the peak T cell response.

This specimen's time point label, interpreted: about 28 days (+/-7) after the second vaccine dose. The treatment or condition label, read with the paper, signifies: meningococcal conjugate vaccine given as trial control. Samples from vaccinated people were obtained from the UK trials COV001 and COV002, which included a single-blind randomized controlled phase 2/3 trial of AZD1222 (ChAdOx1 nCoV-19) in healthy adults. For TCRbeta chain sequencing, PBMC samples were collected from trial participants at day 0 and at day 28 after the second dose. The CDR3 regions of human TCRbeta chains were analyzed by immunosequencing. As for the original processing: TCRs in the repertoires were compared against a reference library of SARS-CoV-2-specific TCRs that had been generated with the MIRA antigen-specificity platform. Breadth was defined as the fraction of unique TCRs that were SARS-CoV-2-associated, and depth was defined as the fraction of total T cells that were SARS-CoV-2-associated. Using the MIRA data, each spike-specific TCR was mapped to the spike region that the TCR reacts to and placed in a CD4 or CD8 class. Log10-transformed breadth and depth values were compared by one-way ANOVA with Sidak's multiple comparisons tests. The table was pulled from immuneACCESS by TCRdb, which kept in-frame rearrangements only. Such tables lose some clones; where checked, under half of the loss comes from unresolved V genes, and the rest has no known cause. V and J calls and clone size are given by that table; D and trimming were obtained from the DNA. The sample yields some 200,000 clones; around 94% were counted once. About 1.5% of the sample lies in the top ten.

The CDR3 goes from the cysteine to the phenylalanine over 12 residues. Only the CDR3 DNA stays, 36 bases, in frame from base 1. The trim is 3 bases for V and 6 bases for J, with a gap of 9 bases between the germline ends. In the case of this clone: This receptor's antigen is unknown. No base quality information exists; no much larger clone differs at one position.

The receptor was derived from an adult who received the MenACWY meningococcal vaccine as a control. Source: peripheral blood, taken 28 days after the second dose of the MenACWY control vaccine. The chain was built from TRBV12-3 or TRBV12-4 and TRBJ2-7; a weak D assignment points to TRBD1 (5 bases agree). The CDR3 region has the sequence CASSFGAPEQYF. The nucleotide sequence reads TGTGCCAGCAGTTTTGGGGCTCCCGAGCAGTACTTC.